The following is a TCR beta chain sequence with its context. The CDR3 consists of 13 residues. The germline V gene has CDR1 LNHDA and CDR2 SQIVND (reference sequence). Trimming pared 4 bases from V and 13 bases from J, leaving 17 bases between. This entry comes from a study of T cell changes during pregnancy in multiple sclerosis. Sequencing used immunoSEQ multiplex PCR; TCRdb keeps in-frame clones, though not all of them. The table records tens of thousands of clones, around 90% of them present only once. The chain uses TRBV19 and TRBJ2-1; D is possibly TRBD2 (6 bases). The TCR sequence derives from a female donor with multiple sclerosis, enrolled in a pregnancy study. The sequencing used CD8+ T cells from peripheral blood mononuclear cells, collected before pregnancy. The CDR3 bases are TGTGCCAGTAGTACTCATAGCGGAGGAACCCAGTTCTTC. Translating it yields CASSTHSGGTQFF.